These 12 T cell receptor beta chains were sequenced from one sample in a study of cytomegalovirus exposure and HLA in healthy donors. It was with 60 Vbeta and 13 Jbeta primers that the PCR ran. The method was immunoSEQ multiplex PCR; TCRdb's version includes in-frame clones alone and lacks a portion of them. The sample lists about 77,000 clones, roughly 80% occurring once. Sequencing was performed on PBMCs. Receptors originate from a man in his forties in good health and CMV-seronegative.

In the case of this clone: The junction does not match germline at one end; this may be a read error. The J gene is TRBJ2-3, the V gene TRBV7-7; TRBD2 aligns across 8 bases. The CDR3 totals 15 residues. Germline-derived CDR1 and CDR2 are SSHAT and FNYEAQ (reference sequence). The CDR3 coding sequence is TGTGCTAGCAGCTTGGGAGCGGGAGTGGGAGATACGCAGTATTTT. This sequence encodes CASSLGAGVGDTQYF.

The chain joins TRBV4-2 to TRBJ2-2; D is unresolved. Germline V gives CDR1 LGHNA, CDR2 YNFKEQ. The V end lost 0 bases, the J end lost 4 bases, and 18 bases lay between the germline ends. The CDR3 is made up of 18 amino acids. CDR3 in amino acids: CASSQDVNSLSVTGELFF. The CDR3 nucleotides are TGTGCCAGCAGCCAAGATGTGAATAGCCTGAGTGTCACCGGGGAGCTGTTTTTT.

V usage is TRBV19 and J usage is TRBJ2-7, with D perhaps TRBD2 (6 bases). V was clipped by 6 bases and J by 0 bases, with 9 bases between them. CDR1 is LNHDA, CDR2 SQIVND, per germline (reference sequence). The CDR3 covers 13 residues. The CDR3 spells CASSLEGSYEQYF. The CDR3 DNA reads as TGTGCCAGTAGCCTGGAGGGCTCCTACGAGCAGTACTTC.

As DNA, the CDR3 is TGTGCCAGCAGTTCGAGGACAGCTTATGAGCAGTTCTTC. Protein product: CASSSRTAYEQFF. V is TRBV27 and J is TRBJ2-1, with D possibly being TRBD1 (6 bases). The CDR3 runs 13 residues. V was shortened by 4 bases and J by 8 bases, with 12 bases between the two germline ends. Germline V gene lookup returns CDR1 MNHEY and CDR2 SMNVEV (reference sequence).

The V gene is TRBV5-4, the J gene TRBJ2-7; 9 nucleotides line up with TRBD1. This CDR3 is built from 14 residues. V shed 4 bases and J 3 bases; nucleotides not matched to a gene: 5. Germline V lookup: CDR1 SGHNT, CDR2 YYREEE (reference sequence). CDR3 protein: CASSHRGRSYEQYF. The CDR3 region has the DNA TGTGCCAGCAGCCACAGGGGGCGCAGCTACGAGCAGTACTTC. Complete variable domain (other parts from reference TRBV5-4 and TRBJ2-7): ETGVTQSPTHLIKTRGQQVTLRCSSQSGHNTVSWYQQALGQGPQFIFQYYREEENGRGNFPPRFSGLQFPNYSSELNVNALELDDSALYLCASSHRGRSYEQYFGPGTRLTVT.

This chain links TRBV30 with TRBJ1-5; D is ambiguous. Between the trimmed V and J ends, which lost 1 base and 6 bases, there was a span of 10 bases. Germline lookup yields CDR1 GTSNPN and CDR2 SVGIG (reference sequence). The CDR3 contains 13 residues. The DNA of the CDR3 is TGTGCCTGGAGTGGACATATGGGTCAGCCCCAGCATTTT. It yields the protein CAWSGHMGQPQHF.

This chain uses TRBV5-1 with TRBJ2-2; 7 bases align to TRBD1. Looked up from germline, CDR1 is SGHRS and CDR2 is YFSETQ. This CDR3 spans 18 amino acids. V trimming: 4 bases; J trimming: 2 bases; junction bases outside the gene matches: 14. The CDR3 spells CASSPKGGAEINTGELFF. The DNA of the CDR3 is TGCGCCAGCAGCCCCAAAGGGGGCGCGGAGATAAACACCGGGGAGCTGTTTTTT.

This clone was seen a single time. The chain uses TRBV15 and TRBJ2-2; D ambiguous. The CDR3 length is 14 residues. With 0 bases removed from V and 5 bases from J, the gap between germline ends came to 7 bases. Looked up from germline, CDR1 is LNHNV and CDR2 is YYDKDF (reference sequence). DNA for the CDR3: TGTGCCACCAGCAGAGATAGAGGTACCGGGGAGCTGTTTTTT. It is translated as CATSRDRGTGELFF.

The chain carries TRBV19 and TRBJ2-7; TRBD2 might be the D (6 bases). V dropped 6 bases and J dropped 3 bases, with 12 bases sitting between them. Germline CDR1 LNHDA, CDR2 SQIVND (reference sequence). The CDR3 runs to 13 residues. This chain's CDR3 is CASSGLGGYEQYF. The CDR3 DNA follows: TGTGCCAGTAGCGGCCTGGGGGGCTACGAGCAGTACTTC.

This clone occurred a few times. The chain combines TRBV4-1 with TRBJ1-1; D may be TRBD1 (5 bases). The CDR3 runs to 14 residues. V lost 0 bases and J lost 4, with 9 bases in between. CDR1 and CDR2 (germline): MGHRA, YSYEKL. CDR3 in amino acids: CASSQDAGRTEAFF. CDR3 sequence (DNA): TGCGCCAGCAGCCAAGATGCAGGGCGCACTGAAGCTTTCTTT.

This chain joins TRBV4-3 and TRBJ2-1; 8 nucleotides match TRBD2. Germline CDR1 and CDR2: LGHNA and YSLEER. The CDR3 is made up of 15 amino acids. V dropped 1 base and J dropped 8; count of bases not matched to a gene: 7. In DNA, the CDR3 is TGCGCCAGCAGCCAAGCCCGGGGGGGGGCGTATGAGCAGTTCTTC. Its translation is CASSQARGGAYEQFF.

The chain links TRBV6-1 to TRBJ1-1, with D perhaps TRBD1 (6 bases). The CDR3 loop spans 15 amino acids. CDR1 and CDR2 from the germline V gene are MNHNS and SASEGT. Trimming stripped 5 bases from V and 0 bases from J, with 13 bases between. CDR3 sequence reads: CASSRWDNLNTEAFF. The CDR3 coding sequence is TGTGCCAGCAGTCGTTGGGACAACCTGAACACTGAAGCTTTCTTT.